The clone carrying this T cell receptor beta chain was counted between two and nine times. The CDR3 runs to 16 residues. Per germline, CDR1 MNHEY and CDR2 SMNVEV (reference sequence). V was shortened by 1 base and J by 3 bases, with 15 bases between the two germline ends. For TCR, cDNA came from 5'RACE template switching, which added a universal primer site and UMIs. TCRdb re-derived calls from the 5' RACE reads in MiXCR, one entry per CDR3 protein. The table has more than 350,000 distinct CDR3 sequences, more than 9% seen once. This sample is part of a study of T cells after yellow fever vaccination.

The TCR sequence derives from a man younger than 35 who received the YFV17D yellow fever vaccine. This rearrangement joins TRBV27 to TRBJ2-5; possibly TRBD1 for D (5 bases). Sample: PBMCs, taken on the day of the first yellow fever vaccination. The CDR3 nucleotides are TGTGCCAGCAGTTTATTAGCCAGGGAAGGGAAAGAGACCCAGTACTTC. Amino acids: CASSLLAREGKETQYF.